These T cell receptor beta chains were read from a single sample in a study of T cell responses to AZD1222 COVID-19 vaccine. TCRdb's copy holds only in-frame clones and misses some; the assay was immunoSEQ multiplex PCR. Of 100,000 or so clones in the sample, more than 75% are singletons; the top ten hold roughly 2.6%. The specimen comprised peripheral blood, sampled on day 0 of AZD1222 vaccination. The receptors were gathered from an adult in good health. CDR3s include the opening cysteine and the closing phenylalanine or tryptophan. The D gene is left open where the match is weak.

V gene,D gene,CDR3 protein
TRBV4-3,-,CASSQSWDNSYEQYF
TRBV5-1,-,CASSLVGGIDQPQHF
TRBV5-5,-,CASSPTGISMNTEAFF
TRBV7-2,TRBD1,CASSLDRVDSYEQYF
TRBV2,-,CASGYGGYGYTF
TRBV5-5,-,CASSLVTRNTEAFF
TRBV27,-,CASSFQGRDNSPLHF
TRBV4-3,-,CASSQVFGGLTNYGYTF
TRBV5-1,TRBD2,CASTGGASGGETQYF
TRBV14,TRBD1,CASSRWDRGQEKLFF
TRBV5-1,-,CASSLGYSGSGGNTIYF
TRBV12-3/TRBV12-4,-,CASGQGANYGYTF
TRBV7-2,-,CASSLEGGLAYNEQFF
TRBV2,TRBD1,CASSSRTGGATDLGGEQFF
TRBV19,-,CATLGGQQYGYTF
TRBV2,-,CASSEEVAGYTF
TRBV2,-,CASSEGPGVRHTQETQYF
TRBV6-2/TRBV6-3,TRBD1,CASSSLTGDTDTQYF
TRBV6-2/TRBV6-3,-,CASSYRSGANVLTF
TRBV7-9,-,CASSLDLGLGGYTF
TRBV3-1/TRBV3-2,-,CASSQAVFSGTTQRGNTIYF
TRBV24-1,TRBD1,CATTKGAGTEAFF
TRBV12-3/TRBV12-4,-,CASSPSLLHTF
TRBV15,-,CATSRVDSGANVLTF
TRBV3-1/TRBV3-2,TRBD1,CASSPRDRGGKLFF
TRBV9,-,CASSPAGGFAGANVLTF
TRBV9,-,CASSVVPGELFF
TRBV18,-,CASSPGTNSGNTIYF
TRBV6-2/TRBV6-3,-,CASSYGTGELFF
TRBV7-9,TRBD1,CASSGQFGQAEPQFF
TRBV7-9,TRBD1,CASTFGTATNEQFF
TRBV2,TRBD2,CASSDPVLGGENYEQYF
TRBV4-1,TRBD2,CASSQQAGGQANEQFF
TRBV5-1,TRBD1,CASSLDRGDTGELFF
TRBV3-1/TRBV3-2,-,CASSYVLGSSGEQYF
TRBV19,-,CASSRGNYGYTF
TRBV4-1,-,CASSQGWEDEQFF
TRBV5-1,-,CASSLGQAGSEQFF
TRBV27,TRBD1,CASSLTGGRLEAFF